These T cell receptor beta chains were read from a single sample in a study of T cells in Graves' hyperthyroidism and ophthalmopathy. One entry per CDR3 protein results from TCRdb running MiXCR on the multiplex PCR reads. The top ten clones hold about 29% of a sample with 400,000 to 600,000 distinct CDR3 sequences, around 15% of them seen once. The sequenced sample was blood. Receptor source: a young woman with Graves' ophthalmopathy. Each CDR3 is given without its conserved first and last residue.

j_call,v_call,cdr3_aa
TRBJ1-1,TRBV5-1,ASSLGTAPNTEAF
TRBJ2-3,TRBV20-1,TGGQGTDTQY
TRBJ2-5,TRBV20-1,SASVERGTQY
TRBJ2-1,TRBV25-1,ASSDSLAETNNEQF
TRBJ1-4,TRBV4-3,ASSQDRDEVDEKLF
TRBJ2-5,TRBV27,ASSGLAGGPGETQY
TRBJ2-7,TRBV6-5,ASSYRDSSYEQY
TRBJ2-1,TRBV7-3,ASSTHQAGGSNEQF
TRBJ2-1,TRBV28,ASSLEGAVNNEQF
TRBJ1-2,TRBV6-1,ASSATGGYGYT
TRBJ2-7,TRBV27,ASSLKTSGSDEQY
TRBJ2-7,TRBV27,ASSFSPVGGGEQY
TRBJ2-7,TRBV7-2,ASSRTGTSVEQY
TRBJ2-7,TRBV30,AWRGGRDRSSYEQY
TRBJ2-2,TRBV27,ASSSFGDGELF
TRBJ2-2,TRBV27,ASTWTGTGELF
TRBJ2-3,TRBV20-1,SGQRGQTPTDTQY
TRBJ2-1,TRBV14,ASSQMDEQF
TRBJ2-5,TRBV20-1,SAGYRGSGETQY
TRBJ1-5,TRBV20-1,SASPGFSNQPQH
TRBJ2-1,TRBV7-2,ASSFYSGVGYNEQF
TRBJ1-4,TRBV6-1,ASSSPGPQRKLF
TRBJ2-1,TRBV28,ASSVRDSRNEQF
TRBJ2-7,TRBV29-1,SVETISSYEQY
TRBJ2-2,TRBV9,ASSDPPRGTGELF
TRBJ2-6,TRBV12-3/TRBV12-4,ASSFSLGGAGANVLT
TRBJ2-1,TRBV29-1,SVDTSGRNEQF
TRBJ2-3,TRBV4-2,ASSQEGGRLTDTQY
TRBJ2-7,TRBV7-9,ASSPHGEQY
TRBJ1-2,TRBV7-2,ASSGSGKYYGYT
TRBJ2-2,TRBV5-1,ASSTPGLQNTGELF
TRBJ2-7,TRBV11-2,ASSYPGTSGPYEQY
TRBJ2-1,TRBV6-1,ASSPNTGGPYNEQF
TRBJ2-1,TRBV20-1,SASPTSGSSEQF
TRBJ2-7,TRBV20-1,SARDGVEQY
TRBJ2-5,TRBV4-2,ASSLREGQQETQY
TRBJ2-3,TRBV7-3,ASSWTTSTDTQY